The present T cell receptor (beta chain) was sequenced within a study of cytomegalovirus exposure and HLA in healthy donors. The PCR contained 60 Vbeta and 13 Jbeta primers. The method was immunoSEQ multiplex PCR; TCRdb's version includes in-frame clones alone and lacks a portion of them. Among just under 95,000 clones listed, 77% were seen once. Germline values: CDR1 MNHEY, CDR2 SVGAGI. Trimming stripped 2 bases from V and 0 bases from J, with 11 bases between. The CDR3 extends over 15 amino acids. The rearrangement uses TRBV6-5 and TRBJ2-7; D is possibly TRBD1 (5 bases). The TCR originated in a middle-aged man in good health and CMV-seropositive. Input material: PBMCs. The CDR3 protein is CASSYIRDSSYEQYF. The CDR3 DNA reads TGTGCCAGCAGTTACATCCGAGACAGCTCCTACGAGCAGTACTTC.